These 9 T cell receptor beta chains were sequenced from one sample in a study of T-cell memory formation after mild COVID-19. TCRdb called the 5' RACE reads again in MiXCR, with one record for every CDR3 protein. This table holds approximately 44,000 distinct CDR3 sequences, about 7.1% found once. The sequenced material came from PBMCs or a T cell subset sorted from them (not recorded which). Receptors were obtained from a man younger than 35 who had mild COVID-19 (a few samples of this study predate the infection). Cell type and time point are not known.

The gene calls are TRBV4-2 and TRBJ1-4; D is unclear. V lost 2 bases, J lost 8 bases, and 6 bases lay in between. The CDR3 loop spans 12 amino acids. Germline CDR1 and CDR2: LGHNA and YNFKEQ. The CDR3 spells CASSQNTEKLFF. The CDR3 nucleotides read TGTGCCAGCAGCCAAAACACGGAAAAACTGTTTTTT.

The chain joins TRBV7-2 to TRBJ1-1, with D possibly being TRBD1 (6 bases). CDR1 is SGHTA and CDR2 is FQGNSA in the germline V gene. CDR3 size: 13 residues. The CDR3, as DNA: TGTGCTGGCGGGGGCACCCGGCCAACTGAAGCTTTCTTT. Protein product: CAGGGTRPTEAFF.

The chain is built from TRBV12-3 or TRBV12-4 and TRBJ1-5; D is unresolved. The CDR3 runs to 13 residues. The V end was cut by 1 base, the J end by 6 bases, with 7 bases between. CDR3 in DNA: TGTGCCAGCAGTTTAGGGGCTCGTCAGCCCCAGCATTTT. Protein: CASSLGARQPQHF.

On this clonotype itself: One end of the junction fails to match germline, which may point to a read error. This sequence joins TRBV7-9 and TRBJ2-2; D unresolved. Germline CDR1 SEHNR, CDR2 FQNEAQ (reference sequence). The CDR3 length is 16 residues. CDR3 bases: TGTGCCATCAGCCTGGTTCGTCTCGCAAACACCGGGGAGCTGTTTTTT. It specifies CAISLVRLANTGELFF.

The J gene is TRBJ2-5, the V gene TRBV4-3, with D uncertain. The CDR3 covers 14 residues. V dropped 0 bases and J dropped 4 bases, with 9 bases sitting between them. Germline CDR1 LGHNA, CDR2 YSLEER. In nucleotides, the CDR3 is TGCGCCAGCAGCCAAGATGGCTCGGGAGAGACCCAGTACTTC. This gives the protein CASSQDGSGETQYF.

This clonotype was observed many times. This chain uses TRBV12-3 or TRBV12-4 with TRBJ2-5, with D possibly called TRBD1 or TRBD2 (6 bases each). This CDR3 spans 13 amino acids. Trimming removed 2 bases at V and 5 bases at J, with 9 bases between. This CDR3 is CASSLRGRETQYF. The CDR3 coding sequence is TGTGCCAGCAGTTTAAGGGGGAGGGAGACCCAGTACTTC.

V is TRBV20-1 and J is TRBJ2-1, with D perhaps assigned TRBD1 or TRBD2 (5 bases each). The CDR3 covers 15 residues. The V gene's germline CDR1 is DFQATT and CDR2 SNEGSKA (reference sequence). V lost 2 bases and J 4 bases, leaving 15 bases between the germline ends. The CDR3 region has the DNA TGCAGTGCTAGAAACCTTGGGGGAATATACAATGAGCAGTTCTTC. This sequence encodes CSARNLGGIYNEQFF.

This clonotype occurred a few times. The chain has TRBV5-1 and TRBJ1-2; possible D gene TRBD1, 5 bases. The CDR3 spans 16 residues. Trimming pared 3 bases from V and 1 base from J, leaving 16 bases between. CDR1 and CDR2 (germline): SGHRS, YFSETQ. Written as DNA, the CDR3 is TGCGCCAGCAGCTCGGACGGGGGGAGCCTTAACTATGGCTACACCTTC. It yields the protein CASSSDGGSLNYGYTF.

This clonotype was detected only a few times. The chain couples TRBV20-1 to TRBJ2-7; the match to TRBD1 covers 8 bases. This CDR3 is built from 13 residues. Trimming cost V 6 bases and J 2 bases; bases outside gene matches: 6. Germline V gives CDR1 DFQATT, CDR2 SNEGSKA (reference sequence). CDR3 DNA sequence: TGCAGTGCCGTGGACAGGGCCACCTACGAGCAGTACGTC. It translates to CSAVDRATYEQYV.